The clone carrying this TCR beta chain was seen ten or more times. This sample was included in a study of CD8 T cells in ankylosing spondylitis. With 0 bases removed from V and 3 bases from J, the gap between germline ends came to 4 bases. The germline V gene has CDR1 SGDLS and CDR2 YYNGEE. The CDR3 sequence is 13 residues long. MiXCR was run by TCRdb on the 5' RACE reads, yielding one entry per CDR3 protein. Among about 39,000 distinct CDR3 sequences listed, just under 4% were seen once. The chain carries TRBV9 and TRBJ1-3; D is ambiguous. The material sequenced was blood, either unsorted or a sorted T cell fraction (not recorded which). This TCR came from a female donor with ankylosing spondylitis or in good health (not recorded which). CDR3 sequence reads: CASSVESGNTIYF. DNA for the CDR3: TGTGCCAGCAGCGTAGAAAGTGGAAACACCATATATTTT. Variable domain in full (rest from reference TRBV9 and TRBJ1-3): DSGVTQTPKHLITATGQRVTLRCSPRSGDLSVYWYQQSLDQGLQFLIQYYNGEERAKGNILERFSAQQFPDLHSELNLSSLELGDSALYFCASSVESGNTIYFGEGSWLTVV.